The TCR beta chain under discussion was sequenced for a study of OX40 agonist ivuxolimab in advanced cancers. This CDR3 region has 17 residues. V lost 0 bases, J lost 2 bases, and 10 bases stayed unmatched. CDR1 and CDR2 (germline): SQVTM, ANQGSEA. The assay was immunoSEQ multiplex PCR, and TCRdb's table has in-frame clones only and misses some. This sample has about 48,000 clones, with 89% found just once. This chain joins TRBV29-1 and TRBJ1-2; TRBD1 matches at 9 bases. Specimen: CD4+ or CD8+ T cells sorted from blood, collected in a trial of the OX40 agonist ivuxolimab. The TCR sequence derives from an adult with an advanced solid tumor such as melanoma, head and neck, liver or kidney cancer. The CDR3 bases are TGCAGCGTTGAAGATTGGGGCGGACAGGGGCGGAACTATGGCTACACCTTC. Its protein product is CSVEDWGGQGRNYGYTF.